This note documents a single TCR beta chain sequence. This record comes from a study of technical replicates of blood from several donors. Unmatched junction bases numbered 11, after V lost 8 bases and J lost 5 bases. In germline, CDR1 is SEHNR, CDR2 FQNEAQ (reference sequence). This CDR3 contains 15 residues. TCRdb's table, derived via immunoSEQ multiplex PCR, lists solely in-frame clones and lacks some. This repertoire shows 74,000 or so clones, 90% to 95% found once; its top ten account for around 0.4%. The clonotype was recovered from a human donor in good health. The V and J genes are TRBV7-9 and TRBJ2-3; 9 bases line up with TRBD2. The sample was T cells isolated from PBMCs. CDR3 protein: CASPIAGAVGDTQYF. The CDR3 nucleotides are TGTGCCAGCCCCATAGCGGGAGCGGTGGGAGATACGCAGTATTTT. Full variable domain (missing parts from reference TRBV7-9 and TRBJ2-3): DTGVSQNPRHKITKRGQNVTFRCDPISEHNRLYWYRQTLGQGPEFLTYFQNEAQLEKSRLLSDRFSAERPKGSFSTLEIQRTEQGDSAMYLCASPIAGAVGDTQYFGPGTRLTVL.